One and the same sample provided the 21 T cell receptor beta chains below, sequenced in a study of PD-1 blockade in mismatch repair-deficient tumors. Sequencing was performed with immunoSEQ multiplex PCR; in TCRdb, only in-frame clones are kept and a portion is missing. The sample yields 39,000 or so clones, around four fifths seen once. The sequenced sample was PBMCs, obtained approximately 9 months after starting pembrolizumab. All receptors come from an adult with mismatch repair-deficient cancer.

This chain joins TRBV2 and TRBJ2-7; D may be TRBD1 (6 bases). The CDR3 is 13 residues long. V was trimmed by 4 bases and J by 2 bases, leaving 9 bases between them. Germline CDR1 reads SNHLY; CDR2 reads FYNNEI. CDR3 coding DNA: TGTGCCAGCAGTGGGGACACAACCTACGAGCAGTACTTC. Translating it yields CASSGDTTYEQYF. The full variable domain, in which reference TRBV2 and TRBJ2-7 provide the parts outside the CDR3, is EPEVTQTPSHQVTQMGQEVILRCVPISNHLYFYWYRQILGQKVEFLVSFYNNEISEKSEIFDDQFSVERPDGSNFTLKIRSTKLEDSAMYFCASSGDTTYEQYFGPGTRLTVT.

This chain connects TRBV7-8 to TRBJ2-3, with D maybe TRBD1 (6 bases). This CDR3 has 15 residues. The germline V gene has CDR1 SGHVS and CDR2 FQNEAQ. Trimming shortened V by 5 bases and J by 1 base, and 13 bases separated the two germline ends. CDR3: CASSITGFRTDTQYF. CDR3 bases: TGTGCCAGCAGCATTACAGGGTTCCGCACAGATACGCAGTATTTT.

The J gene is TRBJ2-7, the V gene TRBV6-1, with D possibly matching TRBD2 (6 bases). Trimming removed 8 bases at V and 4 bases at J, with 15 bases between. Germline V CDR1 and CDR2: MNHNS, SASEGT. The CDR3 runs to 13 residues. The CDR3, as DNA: TGTGCCAGCCAACCGGGACTCCAGTACGAGCAGTACTTC. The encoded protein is CASQPGLQYEQYF.

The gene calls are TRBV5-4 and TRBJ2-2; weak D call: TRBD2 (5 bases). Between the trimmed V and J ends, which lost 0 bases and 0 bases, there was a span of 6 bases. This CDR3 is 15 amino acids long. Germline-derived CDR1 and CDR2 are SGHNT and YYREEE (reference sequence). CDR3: CASSLGGTNTGELFF. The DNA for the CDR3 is TGTGCCAGCAGCTTGGGAGGGACGAACACCGGGGAGCTGTTTTTT.

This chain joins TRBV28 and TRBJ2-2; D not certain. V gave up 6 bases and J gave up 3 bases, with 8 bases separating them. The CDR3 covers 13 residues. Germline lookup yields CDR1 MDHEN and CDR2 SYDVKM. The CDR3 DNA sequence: TGTGCCAGCAGCACGGTGGACACCGGGGAGCTGTTTTTT. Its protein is CASSTVDTGELFF.

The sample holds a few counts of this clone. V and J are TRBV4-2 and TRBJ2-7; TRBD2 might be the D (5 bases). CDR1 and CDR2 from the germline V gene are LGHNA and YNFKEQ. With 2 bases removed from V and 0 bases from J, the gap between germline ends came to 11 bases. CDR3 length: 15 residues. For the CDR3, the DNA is TGTGCCAGCAGCCAAAGTAGCGCCGTCTCCTACGAGCAGTACTTC. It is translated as CASSQSSAVSYEQYF.

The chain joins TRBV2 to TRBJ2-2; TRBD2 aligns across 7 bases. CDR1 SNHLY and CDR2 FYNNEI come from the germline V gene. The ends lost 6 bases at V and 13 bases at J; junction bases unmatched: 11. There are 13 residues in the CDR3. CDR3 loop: CASRPSTSAWLFF. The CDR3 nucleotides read TGTGCCAGCAGACCCAGTACTAGCGCCTGGCTGTTTTTT.

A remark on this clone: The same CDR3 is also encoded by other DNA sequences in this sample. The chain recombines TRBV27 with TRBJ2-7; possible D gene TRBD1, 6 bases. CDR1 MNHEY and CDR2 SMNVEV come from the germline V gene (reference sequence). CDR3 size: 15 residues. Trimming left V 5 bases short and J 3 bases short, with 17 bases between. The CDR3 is CASSPDRFRNYEQYF. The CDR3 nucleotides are TGTGCCAGCAGTCCTGACAGGTTCAGAAACTACGAGCAGTACTTC.

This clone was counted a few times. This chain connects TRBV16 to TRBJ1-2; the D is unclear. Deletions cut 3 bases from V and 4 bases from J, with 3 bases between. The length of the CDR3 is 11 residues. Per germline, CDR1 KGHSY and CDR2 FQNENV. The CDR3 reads CASSQSYGYTF. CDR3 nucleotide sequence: TGTGCCAGCAGCCAGAGCTATGGCTACACCTTC.

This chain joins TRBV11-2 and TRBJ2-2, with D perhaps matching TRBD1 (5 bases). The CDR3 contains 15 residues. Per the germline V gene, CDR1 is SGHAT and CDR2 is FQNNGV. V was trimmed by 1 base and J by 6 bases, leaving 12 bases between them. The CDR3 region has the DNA TGTGCCAGCAGCTTAGGATCAGGGTTAGCCGGGGAGCTGTTTTTT. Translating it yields CASSLGSGLAGELFF. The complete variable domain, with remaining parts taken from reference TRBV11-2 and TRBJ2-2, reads EAGVAQSPRYKIIEKRQSVAFWCNPISGHATLYWYQQILGQGPKLLIQFQNNGVVDDSQLPKDRFSAERLKGVDSTLKIQPAKLEDSAVYLCASSLGSGLAGELFFGEGSRLTVL.

This CDR3 is CSVEPTGQGGQFF. The CDR3 nucleotides read TGCAGCGTCGAACCTACGGGACAGGGAGGACAGTTCTTC. The chain joins TRBV29-1 to TRBJ2-1, with 9 bases identical to TRBD1. V dropped 6 bases and J dropped 13; count of bases not matched to a gene: 13. Germline V lookup: CDR1 SQVTM, CDR2 ANQGSEA. CDR3 length equals 13 residues.

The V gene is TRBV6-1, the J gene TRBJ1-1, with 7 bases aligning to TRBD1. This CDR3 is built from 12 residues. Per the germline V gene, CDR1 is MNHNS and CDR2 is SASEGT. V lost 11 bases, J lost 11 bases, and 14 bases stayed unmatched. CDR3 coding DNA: TGTGCCTTTGGACAGGCCCCGACGGGGGCTTTCTTT. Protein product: CAFGQAPTGAFF.

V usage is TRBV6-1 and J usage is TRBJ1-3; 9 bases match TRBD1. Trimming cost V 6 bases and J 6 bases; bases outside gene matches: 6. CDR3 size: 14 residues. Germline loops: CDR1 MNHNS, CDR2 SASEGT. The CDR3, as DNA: TGTGCCAGCAGCCCTCGGACAGGGGAAAACACCATATATTTT. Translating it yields CASSPRTGENTIYF.

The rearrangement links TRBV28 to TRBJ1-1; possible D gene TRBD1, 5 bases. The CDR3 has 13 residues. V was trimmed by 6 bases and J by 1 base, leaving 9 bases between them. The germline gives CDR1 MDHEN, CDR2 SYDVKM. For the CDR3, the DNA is TGTGCCAGCAGGGGGCCTGGGAACACTGAAGCTTTCTTT. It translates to CASRGPGNTEAFF.

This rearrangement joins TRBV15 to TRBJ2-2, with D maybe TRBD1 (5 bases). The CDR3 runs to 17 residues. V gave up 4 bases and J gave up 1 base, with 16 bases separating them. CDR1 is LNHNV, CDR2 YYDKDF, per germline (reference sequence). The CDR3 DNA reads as TGTGCCACCAGCAACCCCAGGGCGACCGGGAACACCGGGGAGCTGTTTTTT. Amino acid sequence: CATSNPRATGNTGELFF.

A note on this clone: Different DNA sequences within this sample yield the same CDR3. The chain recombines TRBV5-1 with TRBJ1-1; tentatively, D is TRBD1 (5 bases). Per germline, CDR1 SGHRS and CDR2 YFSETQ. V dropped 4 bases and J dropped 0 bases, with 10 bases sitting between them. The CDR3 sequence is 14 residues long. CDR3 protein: CASSPGTVNTEAFF. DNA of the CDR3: TGCGCCAGCAGCCCCGGGACTGTGAACACTGAAGCTTTCTTT.

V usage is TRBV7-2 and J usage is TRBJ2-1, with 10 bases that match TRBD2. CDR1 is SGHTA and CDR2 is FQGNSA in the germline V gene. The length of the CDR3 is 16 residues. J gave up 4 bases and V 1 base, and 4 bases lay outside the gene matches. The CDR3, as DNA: TGTGCCAGCAGCTTAGAGATAGCGGGAGGATACAATGAGCAGTTCTTC. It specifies CASSLEIAGGYNEQFF.

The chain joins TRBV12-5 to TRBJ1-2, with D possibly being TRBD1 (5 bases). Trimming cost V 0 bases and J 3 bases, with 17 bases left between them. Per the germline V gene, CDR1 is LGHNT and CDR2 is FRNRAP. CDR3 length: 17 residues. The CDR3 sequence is CASGLVRSGRIDYGYTF. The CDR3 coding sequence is TGTGCTAGTGGTTTGGTACGATCAGGGAGGATAGACTATGGCTACACCTTC.

CDR3 loop: CASSLFAAGTDFSEQYF. In DNA form, the CDR3 reads TGTGCCAGCAGCTTATTCGCCGCCGGGACAGACTTCTCCGAGCAGTACTTC. The rearrangement uses TRBV7-8 and TRBJ2-7; 7 nucleotides align to TRBD1. This CDR3 contains 17 residues. Trimming cost V 2 bases and J 6 bases; bases outside gene matches: 16. The germline V gene has CDR1 SGHVS and CDR2 FQNEAQ.

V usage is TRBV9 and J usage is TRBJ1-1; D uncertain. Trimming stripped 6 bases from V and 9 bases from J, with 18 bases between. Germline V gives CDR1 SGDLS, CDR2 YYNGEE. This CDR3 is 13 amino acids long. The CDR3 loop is CASNRERGEKAFF. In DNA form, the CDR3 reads TGTGCCAGCAACCGGGAACGGGGTGAGAAAGCTTTCTTT.

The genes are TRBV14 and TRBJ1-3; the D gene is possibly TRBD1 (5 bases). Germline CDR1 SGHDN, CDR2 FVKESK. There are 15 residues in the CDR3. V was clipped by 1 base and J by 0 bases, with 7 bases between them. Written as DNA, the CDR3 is TGTGCCAGCAGCCAAGTCAGGGACTCTGGAAACACCATATATTTT. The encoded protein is CASSQVRDSGNTIYF.